A selection of T cell receptor beta chains follows, all from one sample in a study of cytomegalovirus exposure and HLA in healthy donors. Measured with immunoSEQ multiplex PCR; TCRdb has only the in-frame clones, and not every one. In the table there are fewer than 250,000 clones, roughly four fifths of which are singletons. The sequenced sample was PBMCs. The receptors were gathered from a girl aged 2-15 years in good health and CMV-seronegative. Each CDR3 is given with its conserved first and last residue. D genes are given only for firm matches. Only part of the rows carry a size: once, few, many, or a class if the clone is expanded.

v_gene	d_gene	abundance	j_gene	CDR3aa	CDR3nt
TRBV30	NA	few	TRBJ2-6	CAWGHVLFSGANVLTF	TGTGCCTGGGGACACGTTTTGTTCTCTGGGGCCAACGTCCTGACTTTC
TRBV6-4	NA	NA	TRBJ2-4	CASSTGIGAKNIQYF	TGTGCCAGCAGTACCGGGATAGGAGCCAAAAACATTCAGTACTTC
TRBV7-9	NA	NA	TRBJ2-7	CASSFGRNYEQYF	TGTGCCAGCAGCTTCGGGAGAAACTACGAGCAGTACTTC
TRBV6-5	TRBD2	NA	TRBJ2-5	CASRRTSGYQETQYF	TGTGCCAGCAGGAGGACTAGTGGGTACCAAGAGACCCAGTACTTC
TRBV12-5	NA	NA	TRBJ2-1	CASAYGDSYNEQFF	TGTGCTAGTGCTTACGGGGACTCCTACAATGAGCAGTTCTTC
TRBV7-9	NA	NA	TRBJ2-3	CASSLGTSFLTDTQYF	TGTGCCAGCAGCTTAGGGACTTCCTTCCTCACAGATACGCAGTATTTT
TRBV28	NA	NA	TRBJ2-1	CASLSGSSNEQFF	TGTGCCAGCCTCTCCGGGAGTAGTAATGAGCAGTTCTTC
TRBV5-1	NA	few	TRBJ1-1	CASSSQAGEAFF	TGCGCCAGCAGCTCCCAGGCGGGTGAAGCTTTCTTT
TRBV7-2	NA	NA	TRBJ1-3	CASSLERRGNTIYF	TGTGCCAGCAGCTTAGAGCGTAGAGGAAACACCATATATTTT
TRBV5-4	TRBD1	NA	TRBJ1-1	CASSEMGQINTEAFF	TGTGCCAGCAGCGAGATGGGACAGATTAACACTGAAGCTTTCTTT
TRBV19	NA	NA	TRBJ1-4	CATRDRREELFF	TGTGCCACCCGGGACCGTCGGGAGGAACTGTTTTTT
TRBV7-9	NA	few	TRBJ1-1	CSSSLVGQGEGAFF	TGTTCCAGCAGCTTAGTAGGCCAGGGCGAAGGAGCTTTCTTT
TRBV7-9	NA	NA	TRBJ1-2	CASSYHSQDYGYTF	TGTGCCAGCAGCTACCATTCTCAGGACTATGGCTACACCTTC
TRBV2	NA	NA	TRBJ2-7	CASTDRHSYEQYF	TGTGCCAGCACTGACAGGCACTCCTACGAGCAGTACTTC
TRBV7-2	NA	NA	TRBJ2-2	CASSLAAGGNTGELFF	TGTGCCAGCAGCTTAGCAGCCGGGGGGAACACCGGGGAGCTGTTTTTT
TRBV19	TRBD2	NA	TRBJ2-1	CASTALAGGPNEQFF	TGTGCCAGTACAGCCCTAGCGGGAGGGCCAAATGAGCAGTTCTTC
TRBV25-1	NA	NA	TRBJ1-1	CASSPVQGMGRNTEAFF	TGTGCCAGCAGCCCCGTCCAGGGAATGGGGCGGAACACTGAAGCTTTCTTT
TRBV30	TRBD1	few	TRBJ1-6	CAWSLFGTGMTPLHF	TGTGCCTGGAGTTTATTCGGGACAGGGATGACACCCCTCCACTTT
TRBV5-1	TRBD1	NA	TRBJ1-2	CASSFEEDRGRNGYTF	TGCGCCAGCAGCTTTGAAGAGGACAGGGGGCGGAATGGCTACACCTTC
TRBV6-1	TRBD2	once	TRBJ2-1	CASSEGAGVAGGLDNEQFF	TGTGCCAGCAGTGAAGGGGCCGGGGTAGCGGGGGGGCTCGACAATGAGCAGTTCTTC
TRBV7-2	TRBD1	NA	TRBJ2-7	CASSLVPLQGTKSEQYF	TGTGCCAGCAGCTTAGTTCCCCTACAGGGGACGAAGAGCGAGCAGTACTTC
TRBV25-1	NA	NA	TRBJ1-1	CASSEGLFMNTEAFF	TGTGCCAGCAGTGAAGGGCTCTTCATGAACACTGAAGCTTTCTTT
TRBV5-1	TRBD2	few	TRBJ2-3	CASKPTSGGASDTQYF	TGCGCCAGCAAGCCCACTAGCGGGGGGGCTTCGGATACGCAGTATTTT
TRBV5-8	TRBD2	NA	TRBJ2-5	CASSAVLAGQETQYF	TGTGCCAGCAGCGCGGTGCTAGCGGGGCAAGAGACCCAGTACTTC
TRBV18	NA	NA	TRBJ1-5	CASSDRGGLQPQHF	TGTGCCAGCTCAGACCGGGGGGGGCTTCAGCCCCAGCATTTT
TRBV6-1	TRBD1	NA	TRBJ1-2	CASRDGTANYGYTF	TGTGCCAGCAGGGACGGGACAGCCAACTATGGCTACACCTTC
TRBV5-1	TRBD1	NA	TRBJ2-7	CASSSPGQGNYEQYF	TGCGCCAGCAGCTCCCCAGGACAGGGGAACTACGAGCAGTACTTC
TRBV30	NA	NA	TRBJ1-1	CAWSVGLMNTEAFF	TGTGCCTGGAGTGTAGGACTCATGAACACTGAAGCTTTCTTT
TRBV6-5	TRBD1	NA	TRBJ2-7	CASSHRQGAYEQYF	TGTGCCAGCAGCCACAGACAGGGGGCCTACGAGCAGTACTTC
TRBV2	NA	NA	TRBJ2-2	CASLGGWGTGELFF	TGTGCCAGCCTAGGGGGTTGGGGCACCGGGGAGCTGTTTTTT
TRBV7-9	TRBD1	NA	TRBJ2-5	CASSPHGTGQETQYF	TGTGCCAGCAGCCCCCACGGGACAGGACAAGAGACCCAGTACTTC
TRBV19	NA	NA	TRBJ2-7	CASSIFGGHSYEQYF	TGTGCCAGTAGTATTTTTGGGGGCCACTCCTACGAGCAGTACTTC
TRBV27	NA	NA	TRBJ2-7	CASSFGPGPSYEQYF	TGTGCCAGCAGCTTCGGTCCGGGTCCCTCCTACGAGCAGTACTTC
TRBV7-3	NA	NA	TRBJ2-3	CASSSYRTDTQYF	TGTGCCAGCAGCTCCTATCGCACAGATACGCAGTATTTT
TRBV28	NA	NA	TRBJ2-5	CASSPTGWQRYF	TGTGCCAGCAGTCCGACGGGGTGGCAGAGGTACTTC